These 8 T cell receptor beta chains were sequenced from one sample in a study of T-cell reconstitution after alpha-beta-depleted transplantation in children. Molecular barcoding with unique molecular identifiers was used for the TCRbeta library. TCRdb recomputed calls from the PCR reads with MiXCR, one row per CDR3 protein. In the table there are 500,000 to 600,000 distinct CDR3 sequences, 20% to 30% of which are singletons. This specimen consisted of PBMCs, obtained before TCRalphabeta/CD19-depleted stem cell transplant. These receptor sequences come from a boy under two years old with Wiskott-Aldrich syndrome, due to receive a stem cell transplant.

CDR3 sequence reads: CASSIGANYEQYF. The CDR3 DNA reads as TGTGCCAGTAGTATAGGGGCAAACTACGAGCAGTACTTC. V usage is TRBV19 and J usage is TRBJ2-7; D call uncertain. Germline V gene data show CDR1 as LNHDA and CDR2 as SQIVND (reference sequence). Trimming removed 1 base from V and 3 bases from J, with 7 bases in between. This CDR3 contains 13 residues.

The chain carries TRBV5-5 and TRBJ2-1; D is perhaps TRBD1 (5 bases). The CDR3 consists of 15 residues. Per germline, CDR1 SGHKS and CDR2 YYEKEE (reference sequence). V was trimmed by 4 bases and J by 0 bases, leaving 11 bases between them. The CDR3 loop is CASSTHRSSYNEQFF. The CDR3 coding sequence is TGTGCCAGCAGCACCCACAGGAGCTCCTACAATGAGCAGTTCTTC.

This clonotype turned up a few times. This chain joins TRBV7-9 and TRBJ1-4; 7 bases fit TRBD1. Germline V gene data show CDR1 as SEHNR and CDR2 as FQNEAQ (reference sequence). V trimming: 2 bases; J trimming: 1 base; junction bases outside the gene matches: 4. There are 16 residues in the CDR3. The CDR3 protein is CASSLTYRGTNEKLFF. The CDR3 nucleotides read TGTGCCAGCAGCTTAACTTACAGGGGAACTAATGAAAAACTGTTTTTT. Full variable domain (remainder filled in from reference TRBV7-9 and TRBJ1-4): DTGVSQNPRHKITKRGQNVTFRCDPISEHNRLYWYRQTLGQGPEFLTYFQNEAQLEKSRLLSDRFSAERPKGSFSTLEIQRTEQGDSAMYLCASSLTYRGTNEKLFFGSGTQLSVL.

The V and J genes are TRBV12-2 and TRBJ2-2; TRBD2 is taken as the D call from the table, unchecked against the DNA. TRBV12-2 is shown as a pseudogene. The CDR3 runs 18 residues. The CDR3 nucleotides read TGTGCAAGTCGCCTCCAGGGGGTAGCGGGACGAGTGAACGGGGAGCTGTTTTTT. This encodes CASRLQGVAGRVNGELFF.

The chain links TRBV12-3 or TRBV12-4 to TRBJ2-5; 10 bases are a match to TRBD2. With V trimmed by 6 bases and J by 4 bases, 8 bases remained unmatched. CDR3 length equals 15 residues. The CDR3 loop reads CASSRALAGAETQYF. Here the CDR3 DNA reads TGTGCCAGCAGCCGGGCCCTAGCGGGAGCAGAGACCCAGTACTTC.

This chain connects TRBV11-2 to TRBJ1-6; maybe TRBD1 (5 bases). The CDR3 runs to 13 residues. Trimming left V 3 bases short and J 8 bases short, with 8 bases between. The germline V gene encodes CDR1 SGHAT and CDR2 FQNNGV. CDR3 nucleotides: TGTGCCAGCAGCTTCCCGGGGGATTCACCCCTCCACTTT. It codes for CASSFPGDSPLHF.

This chain connects TRBV4-1 to TRBJ2-2; D unresolved. In germline, CDR1 is MGHRA, CDR2 YSYEKL. Trimming removed 0 bases at V and 4 bases at J, with 9 bases between. CDR3 length: 15 amino acids. The CDR3 sequence: CASSQEYEPTGELFF. The CDR3, as DNA: TGCGCCAGCAGCCAAGAGTACGAACCCACCGGGGAGCTGTTTTTT.

The V and J genes are TRBV20-1 and TRBJ2-5, with a weak D call TRBD2 (5 bases). The V gene lost 3 bases and the J gene lost 4 bases, with 18 bases spanning the gap. Germline V gene lookup returns CDR1 DFQATT and CDR2 SNEGSKA (reference sequence). This CDR3 is built from 15 residues. CDR3 DNA: TGCAGTGCTAGCCGGGGAACCGGAGTGGGAGAGACCCAGTACTTC. Protein sequence: CSASRGTGVGETQYF.